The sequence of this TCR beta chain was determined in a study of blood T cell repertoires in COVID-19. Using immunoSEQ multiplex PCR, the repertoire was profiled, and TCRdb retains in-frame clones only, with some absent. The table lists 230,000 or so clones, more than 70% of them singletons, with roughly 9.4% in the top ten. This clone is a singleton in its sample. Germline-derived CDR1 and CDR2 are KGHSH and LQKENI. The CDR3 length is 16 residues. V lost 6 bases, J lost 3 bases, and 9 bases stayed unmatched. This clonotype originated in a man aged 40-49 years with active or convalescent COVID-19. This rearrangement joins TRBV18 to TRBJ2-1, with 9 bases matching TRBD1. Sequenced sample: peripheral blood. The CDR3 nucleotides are TGTGCCAGCTCCCCCTCCGGGACAGGGATCTACAATGAGCAGTTCTTC. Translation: CASSPSGTGIYNEQFF.